Sequencing of this T cell receptor beta chain was carried out in a study of blood T cell repertoires in COVID-19. Study summary: Spain, Italy and the United States supplied samples that represented acute and convalescent COVID-19. From T cells, B-cell-depleted T cells, or PBMCs came the material, which was cDNA or gDNA.

Per the study methods: From reference gene primer amplification, estimates of nucleated cell counts were derived. Produced via immunoSEQ multiplex PCR; TCRdb's table is partial and in-frame only. The DNA was the basis for D and trimming; V, J and clone size are from that table. The repertoire holds tens of thousands of clones, with 85% to 90% as singletons. The CDR3 totals 11 residues. The V and J ends lost 1 base and 7 bases respectively, with 7 bases between them. CDR1 is DFQATT, CDR2 SNEGSKA, per germline (reference sequence). The clonotype originates from a human donor in a cohort sampled during active COVID-19. The chain carries TRBV20-1 and TRBJ1-1; D uncertain. Sequenced material: peripheral blood. CDR3 bases: TGCAGTGCTAGAGGCCCGGGTGAAGCTTTCTTT. Its protein is CSARGPGEAFF.